This record covers a single TCR beta chain. The target antigen is unknown. Isolation of PBMCs gave at least 7 million cells per sample. Samples each had at least 5 micrograms of total RNA extracted. This specimen belongs to a study of blood T cells in healthy people across ages. The study, taken as a whole, reports: Both higher diversity and more naive CD4+ cells marked long-lived donors when set against aged donors.

CDR1 and CDR2 from the germline V gene are SGHRS and YFSETQ. V was pared by 5 bases and J by 5 bases, with 10 bases of the junction left unmatched. This CDR3 region has 15 residues. The second PCR ran about 6 to 12 cycles with a sample-barcoded 5' primer and J-beta primers. The template-switch adaptor was a 5' adaptor with 12 random nucleotides. It tagged each cDNA molecule. TCRdb re-derived calls from the 5' RACE reads in MiXCR, one entry per CDR3 protein. The table has about 1,500,000 distinct CDR3 sequences, about 28% seen once; the top ten hold around 7.7%. This TCR was sampled from a woman aged 25-40 years in good health. Specimen: blood. The chain has TRBV5-1 and TRBJ1-2; 9 bases map to TRBD1. CDR3 nucleotide sequence: TGCGCCAGCAGAAAGGACCCCGGGACAGGGTATGGCTACACCTTC. Amino acid sequence: CASRKDPGTGYGYTF.